This T cell receptor (beta chain) was profiled in a study of blood T cell repertoires in COVID-19. Some clones are missing from TCRdb's copy, which holds only in-frame ones; the method was immunoSEQ multiplex PCR. Seen here are 150,000 to 200,000 clones, roughly 87% observed once, and the top ten hold around 6.5%. V was pared by 5 bases and J by 4 bases, with 6 bases of the junction left unmatched. The CDR3 spans 15 residues. Per germline, CDR1 SNHLY and CDR2 FYNNEI. Cohort placement rested on clinical history that participants reported themselves. Recovered Cohort 3 donors showed two negative PCRs, clearance, or symptom resolution.

The V gene is TRBV2, the J gene TRBJ1-2; 11 bases map to TRBD1. This TCR derives from a woman between 50 and 59 years old who had recovered from COVID-19. The sequenced material came from PBMCs or T cells enriched from blood (not recorded which). The DNA for the CDR3 is TGTGCCAGCAGTAGAGGACAGGGGGCACCCTATGGCTACACCTTC. This sequence encodes CASSRGQGAPYGYTF.